This T cell receptor beta chain came from a study of blood T cells in healthy people across ages. At the level of the study: Template switching captured about one barcoded beta molecule per two T cells.

As to this clonotype: Its specificity is not known.

Every donor provided approximately 9.2 milliliters of peripheral blood. The CDR3 is 15 amino acids. Germline V gives CDR1 SGHTA, CDR2 FQGNSA. The ends lost 8 bases at V and 8 bases at J; junction bases unmatched: 13. Findings and limits, study-wide: Older individuals had lower TCR beta diversity per million T cells (the decline was roughly linear).

Alongside a J-beta primer mix, a sample-barcoded 5' primer served in a second PCR lasting roughly 6 to 11 cycles. A minimum of 2.5 million CDR3-containing paired-end reads was obtained for each sample. TCRdb recomputed calls from the 5' RACE reads with MiXCR, one row per CDR3 protein. The sample consists of 1.8 million or so distinct CDR3 sequences, 35% to 50% of them appearing once. The clonotype was recovered from a human donor in good health. The J gene is TRBJ1-2, the V gene TRBV7-2, with 11 bases that match TRBD1. Material for sequencing was blood. This CDR3 reads CASGITGTGGYGYTF. CDR3 coding DNA: TGTGCCAGCGGAATCACTGGGACAGGGGGATACGGCTACACCTTC.